These 28 T cell receptor beta chains came from one sample sequenced in a study of shared clonotypes between healthy human individuals. Profiled with immunoSEQ multiplex PCR; TCRdb holds only in-frame clones, not every one. The sample gives about 770,000 clones, roughly 72% of which show up once; under 2% is in the top ten. The sample taken for sequencing was memory CD4+ T cells sorted from blood. Subset reported: CD45RA-negative fraction. Source of these receptors: a woman aged 25-40 years in good health.

The V and J genes are TRBV27 and TRBJ1-2; 7 nucleotides match TRBD1. In germline, CDR1 is MNHEY, CDR2 SMNVEV (reference sequence). The CDR3 is 15 residues long. J lost 4 bases, V lost 5 bases, and 10 bases had no gene match. This CDR3 is CASSPGQVLAYGYTF. The CDR3, as DNA: TGTGCCAGCAGTCCCGGACAGGTCTTGGCCTATGGCTACACCTTC.

In regard to this clone: This may be a read error, as it is one base from a much larger clone. This chain joins TRBV28 and TRBJ2-2, with D unresolved. The CDR3 spans 13 residues. The germline V gene encodes CDR1 MDHEN and CDR2 SYDVKM. Trimming took 4 bases from V and 1 from J, leaving 4 bases between them. The CDR3 reads CASSSQNTGELFF. DNA of the CDR3: TGTGCCAGCAGTTCGCAGAACACCGGGGAGCTGTTTTTT.

The chain links TRBV27 to TRBJ2-7; 8 positions match TRBD2. Trimming at V came to 11 bases and at J to 5 bases, leaving 17 bases not matched to a gene. The CDR3 has 15 amino acids. Germline-derived CDR1 and CDR2 are MNHEY and SMNVEV (reference sequence). CDR3 in DNA: TGTGCCCGCCGGGAGGGGGGCCCCTCGGCAGACGAGCAGTACTTC. This translates into CARREGGPSADEQYF.

The rearrangement uses TRBV5-1 and TRBJ2-5; D not resolved. This CDR3 comprises 14 residues. Per the germline V gene, CDR1 is SGHRS and CDR2 is YFSETQ. V shed 1 base and J shed 3 bases, with 10 bases lying between them. CDR3 nucleotides: TGCGCCAGCAGCTTGAGGACGGCAAAAGAGACCCAGTACTTC. It translates to CASSLRTAKETQYF.

This clone was found a few times. This sample also contains other DNA sequences that code for the same CDR3. This chain uses TRBV18 with TRBJ1-1, with no clear D. Trimming shortened V by 3 bases and J by 1 base, and 6 bases separated the two germline ends. This CDR3 contains 13 residues. In germline, CDR1 is KGHSH, CDR2 LQKENI. The chain's CDR3 is CASSPAGNTEAFF. CDR3 sequence (DNA): TGTGCCAGCTCACCTGCAGGGAACACTGAAGCTTTCTTT.

The rearrangement links TRBV19 to TRBJ2-4, with D uncertain. Germline CDR1 and CDR2: LNHDA and SQIVND (reference sequence). Deletions cut 4 bases from V and 1 base from J, with 14 bases between. The CDR3 totals 16 residues. In DNA, the CDR3 is TGTGCCAGTAGTACGCAAGGTTTATCGGCCAAAAACATTCAGTACTTC. This sequence encodes CASSTQGLSAKNIQYF.

This clone showed up just a few times. V and J are TRBV5-6 and TRBJ2-3; D tentatively reads TRBD1 or TRBD2 (5 bases each). With 4 bases removed from V and 0 bases from J, the gap between germline ends came to 12 bases. This CDR3 comprises 15 residues. Germline-derived CDR1 and CDR2 are SGHDT and YYEEEE. Written as DNA, the CDR3 is TGTGCCAGCAGCACTGGGACCACTAGCACAGATACGCAGTATTTT. Amino acid sequence: CASSTGTTSTDTQYF.

About this clone: At the DNA level, this CDR3 is encoded by other sequences in the same sample as well. The chain couples TRBV5-4 to TRBJ1-4; D gene unclear. Germline CDR1 reads SGHNT; CDR2 reads YYREEE (reference sequence). Trimming stripped 0 bases from V and 3 bases from J, with 9 bases between. There are 15 residues in the CDR3. The CDR3 sequence: CASSLASGANEKLFF. The DNA of the CDR3 is TGTGCCAGCAGCTTGGCTTCCGGAGCTAATGAAAAACTGTTTTTT. The full variable domain, with the rest looked up from reference TRBV5-4 and TRBJ1-4, is ETGVTQSPTHLIKTRGQQVTLRCSSQSGHNTVSWYQQALGQGPQFIFQYYREEENGRGNFPPRFSGLQFPNYSSELNVNALELDDSALYLCASSLASGANEKLFFGSGTQLSVL.

V gene TRBV5-1 combines with J gene TRBJ1-2, with 9 positions matching TRBD1. Germline assignment: CDR1 SGHRS and CDR2 YFSETQ. This CDR3 is built from 12 residues. V trimming: 5 bases; J trimming: 13 bases; junction bases outside the gene matches: 9. Written as DNA, the CDR3 is TGCGCCAGCAGATACACAGGGGGCTCTGGCACCTTC. Amino acid sequence: CASRYTGGSGTF.

V gene TRBV7-9 combines with J gene TRBJ1-2, with D possibly matching TRBD1 (6 bases). This CDR3 comprises 15 residues. V was pared by 3 bases and J by 2 bases, with 13 bases between. Germline CDR1 is SEHNR and CDR2 is FQNEAQ (reference sequence). In nucleotides, the CDR3 is TGTGCCAGCAGCTTGGGGACACGGCAAAACTATGGCTACACCTTC. It specifies CASSLGTRQNYGYTF.

The gene calls are TRBV7-9 and TRBJ2-7; maybe TRBD2 (6 bases). Germline-derived CDR1 and CDR2 are SEHNR and FQNEAQ (reference sequence). Trimming cost V 5 bases and J 6 bases, with 29 bases left between them. This CDR3 has 18 residues. CDR3 sequence reads: CASSTDPAWGEGAGEQYF. CDR3 in DNA: TGTGCCAGCAGCACCGATCCAGCGTGGGGGGAAGGGGCCGGCGAGCAGTACTTC.

The chain combines TRBV7-8 with TRBJ1-5; TRBD1 might be the D (5 bases). V lost 1 base, J lost 1 base, and 8 bases lay in between. The CDR3 totals 15 residues. Germline loops: CDR1 SGHVS, CDR2 FQNEAQ. CDR3 nucleotides: TGTGCCAGCAGCTTAGGCAGGGTAAGCAATCAGCCCCAGCATTTT. Its translation is CASSLGRVSNQPQHF.

The V and J genes are TRBV18 and TRBJ1-4; 7 bases line up with TRBD1. Unmatched junction bases numbered 8, after V lost 3 bases and J lost 7 bases. This CDR3 contains 15 residues. Germline CDR1 reads KGHSH; CDR2 reads LQKENI. CDR3 DNA sequence: TGTGCCAGCTCACCGTCGGGCGGGACAGCTGAAAAACTGTTTTTT. Its protein is CASSPSGGTAEKLFF.

The chain carries TRBV30 and TRBJ2-7; unclear D gene. Trimming took off 0 bases at V and 6 bases at J, with 9 bases between the two ends. This CDR3 is built from 12 residues. The V gene's germline CDR1 is GTSNPN and CDR2 SVGIG (reference sequence). CDR3 loop: CAWSVSVAEQYF. The CDR3 nucleotides read TGTGCCTGGAGTGTTTCAGTGGCCGAGCAGTACTTC.

This clone was seen ten or more times. The chain uses TRBV6-6 and TRBJ2-3; D is ambiguous. The V end lost 2 bases, the J end lost 1 base, and 13 bases lay between the germline ends. The germline V gene has CDR1 MNHNY and CDR2 SVGAGI (reference sequence). CDR3 length equals 16 residues. For the CDR3, the DNA is TGTGCCAGCAGTTACCCACCCCGGCAGGGCACAGATACGCAGTATTTT. It specifies CASSYPPRQGTDTQYF.

V is TRBV2 and J is TRBJ2-1; 8 nucleotides line up with TRBD2. Germline V gene sequence: CDR1 SNHLY, CDR2 FYNNEI. The junction had 9 bases not matched to a gene; V was cut back by 6 bases and J by 8 bases. The CDR3 spans 14 residues. CDR3 region: CASSPGTSLDEQFF. The CDR3 bases are TGTGCCAGCAGCCCCGGGACTAGTCTCGATGAGCAGTTCTTC.

This clone was seen a few times. The chain is built from TRBV2 and TRBJ2-1; D not resolved. Between the trimmed V and J ends, which lost 3 bases and 10 bases, there was a span of 10 bases. The germline gives CDR1 SNHLY, CDR2 FYNNEI. CDR3 length: 12 amino acids. The CDR3 is CASSESSVEQFF. The CDR3 DNA reads as TGTGCCAGCAGTGAGTCCAGCGTCGAGCAGTTCTTC.

This clone occurred a few times. The chain carries TRBV7-3 and TRBJ1-5; 7 positions match TRBD1. The CDR3 loop spans 14 amino acids. Germline V CDR1 and CDR2: SGHTA, FQGTGA. J was trimmed by 6 bases and V by 5 bases; bases with no gene match: 7. This CDR3 reads CASSRTGDGQPQHF. The CDR3 DNA reads TGTGCCAGCAGCCGAACAGGGGACGGTCAGCCCCAGCATTTT.

The gene calls are TRBV7-2 and TRBJ2-5, with TRBD2 identical over 8 bases. CDR3 length: 15 residues. Germline CDR1 and CDR2: SGHTA and FQGNSA. The trim removed 5 bases at V and 1 base at J, leaving 6 bases unmatched. In DNA, the CDR3 is TGTGCCAGCAGCCTCATAGCGGGACGCCAAGAGACCCAGTACTTC. Its translation: CASSLIAGRQETQYF.

The V and J genes are TRBV30 and TRBJ1-2, with D possibly matching TRBD1 (5 bases). Looked up from germline, CDR1 is GTSNPN and CDR2 is SVGIG (reference sequence). With 7 bases removed from V and 4 bases from J, the gap between germline ends came to 16 bases. This CDR3 has 13 amino acids. The chain's CDR3 is CASTYQGFYGYTF. The DNA for the CDR3 is TGTGCCTCGACCTACCAGGGCTTCTATGGCTACACCTTC.

This clone was seen a few times. This chain joins TRBV7-2 and TRBJ2-3; the match to TRBD2 covers 8 bases. Trimming took 5 bases from V and 5 from J; bases not matched to a gene: 9. There are 15 residues in the CDR3. Germline CDR1 reads SGHTA; CDR2 reads FQGNSA. CDR3 amino acids: CASSPSGLAGDTQYF. DNA for the CDR3: TGTGCCAGCAGCCCATCAGGACTAGCTGGAGATACGCAGTATTTT.

Only a few counts were recorded for this clone. The rearrangement joins TRBV2 to TRBJ1-2; 9 bases are a match to TRBD1. V shed 11 bases, J shed 5 bases, and the junction held 15 bases outside the gene matches. The CDR3 is 15 residues long. Per germline, CDR1 SNHLY and CDR2 FYNNEI. The CDR3 bases are TGTGCCGTCAAAACCCGGGACAGGGACACTTATGGCTACACCTTC. It encodes CAVKTRDRDTYGYTF.

The chain links TRBV5-1 to TRBJ2-7; 8 nucleotides line up with TRBD2. This CDR3 region has 15 residues. V gave up 1 base and J gave up 6 bases; unmatched junction bases: 9. CDR1 and CDR2 (germline): SGHRS, YFSETQ. The CDR3 is CASSLTAAGGSEQYF. The CDR3, as DNA: TGCGCCAGCAGCTTGACGGCGGCGGGAGGTTCCGAGCAGTACTTC.

This rearrangement joins TRBV18 to TRBJ2-2; TRBD1 matches at 7 bases. The CDR3 spans 15 residues. The J segment lost 6 bases and the V segment lost 3 bases, leaving 7 bases of the junction unmatched. Germline lookup yields CDR1 KGHSH and CDR2 LQKENI. The CDR3 coding sequence is TGTGCCAGCTCACCTCAGGACAGGAAGCCCGGGGAGCTGTTTTTT. Translation gives CASSPQDRKPGELFF.

The rearrangement uses TRBV19 and TRBJ2-6; 10 bases are a match to TRBD1. The CDR3 has 17 amino acids. Germline loops: CDR1 LNHDA, CDR2 SQIVND (reference sequence). V was pared by 10 bases and J by 1 base, with 10 bases of the junction left unmatched. The CDR3 DNA reads as TGTGCCACCTCGGACAGGGGGGCGTTTTCTGGGGCCAACGTCCTGACTTTC. Its translation: CATSDRGAFSGANVLTF.

The chain's CDR3 is CASSPDSGAKGNSPLHF. DNA for the CDR3: TGTGCCAGCAGTCCCGACTCCGGGGCCAAGGGGAATTCACCCCTCCACTTT. This chain links TRBV28 with TRBJ1-6, with D possibly being TRBD1 (5 bases). Trimming removed 5 bases at V and 7 bases at J, with 21 bases between. Per the germline V gene, CDR1 is MDHEN and CDR2 is SYDVKM. The CDR3 spans 17 residues. The full variable domain, rest sourced from reference TRBV28 and TRBJ1-6, is DVKVTQSSRYLVKRTGEKVFLECVQDMDHENMFWYRQDPGLGLRLIYFSYDVKMKEKGDIPEGYSVSREKKERFSLILESASTNQTSMYLCASSPDSGAKGNSPLHFGNGTRLTVT.

Ten or more counts support this clone. V and J are TRBV13 and TRBJ2-4, with a tentative D call TRBD2 (6 bases). This CDR3 is 16 amino acids long. Germline V lookup: CDR1 PRHDT, CDR2 FYEKMQ (reference sequence). V was shortened by 2 bases and J by 0 bases, with 11 bases between the two germline ends. CDR3 amino acids: CASSLRGLIAKNIQYF. For the CDR3, the DNA is TGTGCCAGCAGCTTAAGGGGACTGATAGCCAAAAACATTCAGTACTTC.

The chain has TRBV4-1 and TRBJ2-2; 11 bases are shared with TRBD2. The germline gives CDR1 MGHRA, CDR2 YSYEKL. The CDR3 runs 17 residues. V gave up 4 bases and J gave up 1 base; unmatched junction bases: 5. This CDR3 is CASSPGTSGLNTGELFF. DNA for the CDR3: TGCGCCAGCAGCCCGGGGACTAGCGGACTGAACACCGGGGAGCTGTTTTTT.